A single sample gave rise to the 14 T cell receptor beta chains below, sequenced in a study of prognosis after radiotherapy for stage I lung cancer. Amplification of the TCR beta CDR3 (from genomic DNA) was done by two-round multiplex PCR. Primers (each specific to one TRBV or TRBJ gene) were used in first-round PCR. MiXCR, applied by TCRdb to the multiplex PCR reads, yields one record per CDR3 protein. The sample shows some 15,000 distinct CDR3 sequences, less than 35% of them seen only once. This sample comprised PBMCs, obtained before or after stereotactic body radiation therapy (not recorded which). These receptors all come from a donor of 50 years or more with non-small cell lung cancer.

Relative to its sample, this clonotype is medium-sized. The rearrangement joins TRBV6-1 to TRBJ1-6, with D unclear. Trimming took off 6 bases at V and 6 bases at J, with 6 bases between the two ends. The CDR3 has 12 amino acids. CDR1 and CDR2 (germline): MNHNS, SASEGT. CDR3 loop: CASSSSNSPLHF. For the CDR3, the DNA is TGTGCCAGCAGCTCCAGTAATTCACCCCTCCACTTT.

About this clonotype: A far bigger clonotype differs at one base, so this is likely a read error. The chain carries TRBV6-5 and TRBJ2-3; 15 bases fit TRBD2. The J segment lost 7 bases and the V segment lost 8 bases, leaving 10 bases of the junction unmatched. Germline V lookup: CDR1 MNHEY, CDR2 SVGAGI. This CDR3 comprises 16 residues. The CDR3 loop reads CASSGTSGGWGYTQYF. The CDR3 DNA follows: TGTGCCAGCTCCGGGACTAGCGGGGGGTGGGGATATACGCAGTATTTT.

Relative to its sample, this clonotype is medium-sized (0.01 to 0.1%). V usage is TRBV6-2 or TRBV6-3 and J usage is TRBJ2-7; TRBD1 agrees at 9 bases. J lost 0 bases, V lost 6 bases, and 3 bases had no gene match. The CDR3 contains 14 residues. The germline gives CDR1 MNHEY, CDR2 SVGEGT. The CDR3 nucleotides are TGTGCCAGCAGGACAGGGGGGAGCTCCTACGAGCAGTACTTC. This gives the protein CASRTGGSSYEQYF.

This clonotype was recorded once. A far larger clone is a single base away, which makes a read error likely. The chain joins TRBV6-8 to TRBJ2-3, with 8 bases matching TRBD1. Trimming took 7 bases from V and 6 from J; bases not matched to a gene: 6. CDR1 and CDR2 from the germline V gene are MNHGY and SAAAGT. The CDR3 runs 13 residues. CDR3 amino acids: CASIHHRGDTQYF. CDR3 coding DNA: TGTGCCAGCATTCACCACAGGGGGGATACGCAGTATTTT.

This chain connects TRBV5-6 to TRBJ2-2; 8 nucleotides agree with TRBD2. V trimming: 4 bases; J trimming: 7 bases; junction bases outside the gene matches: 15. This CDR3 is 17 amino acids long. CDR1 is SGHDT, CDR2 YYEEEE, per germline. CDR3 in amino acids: CASSLLTAGTRIGELFF. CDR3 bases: TGTGCCAGCAGCCTGCTCACTGCCGGGACTAGGATCGGGGAGCTGTTTTTT.

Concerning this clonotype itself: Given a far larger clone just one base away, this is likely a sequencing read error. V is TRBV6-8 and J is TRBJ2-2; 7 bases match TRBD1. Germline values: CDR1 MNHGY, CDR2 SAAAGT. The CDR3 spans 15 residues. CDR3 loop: CVSSDGQGDTGELFF. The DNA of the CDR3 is TGTGTCAGCAGTGACGGGCAGGGGGACACCGGGGAGCTGTTTTTT.

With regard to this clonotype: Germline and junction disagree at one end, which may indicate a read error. The CDR3 nucleotides read TGTGCCAATAGTTTTGACAGGGGCGGAGTTCAGCCCCAACATTTT. Its protein is CANSFDRGGVQPQHF. The rearrangement links TRBV19 to TRBJ1-5; 8 positions agree with TRBD1. The CDR3 sequence is 15 residues long. Germline-derived CDR1 and CDR2 are LNHDA and SQIVND (reference sequence).

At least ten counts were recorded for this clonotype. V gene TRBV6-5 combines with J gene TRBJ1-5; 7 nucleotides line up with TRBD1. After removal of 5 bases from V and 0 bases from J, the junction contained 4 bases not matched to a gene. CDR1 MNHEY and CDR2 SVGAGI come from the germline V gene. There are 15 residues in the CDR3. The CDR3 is CASSVTGDSNQPQHF. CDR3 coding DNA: TGTGCCAGCAGTGTTACAGGGGATAGCAATCAGCCCCAGCATTTT.

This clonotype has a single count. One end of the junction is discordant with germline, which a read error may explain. The CDR3 here is CVSTWDYEQYF. The CDR3 DNA reads TGTGTCAGCACCTGGGACTACGAGCAGTACTTC. The rearrangement joins TRBV28 to TRBJ2-7, with no clear D. The germline V gene encodes CDR1 MDHEN and CDR2 SYDVKM. The CDR3 sequence is 11 residues long.

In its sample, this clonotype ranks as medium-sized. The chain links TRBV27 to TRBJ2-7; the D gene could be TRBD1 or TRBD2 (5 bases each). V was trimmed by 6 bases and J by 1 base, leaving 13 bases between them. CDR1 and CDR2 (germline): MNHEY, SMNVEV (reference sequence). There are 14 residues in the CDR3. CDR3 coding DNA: TGTGCCAGCAGCTTAAGTGGGGGTTCCTACGAGCAGTACTTC. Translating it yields CASSLSGGSYEQYF.

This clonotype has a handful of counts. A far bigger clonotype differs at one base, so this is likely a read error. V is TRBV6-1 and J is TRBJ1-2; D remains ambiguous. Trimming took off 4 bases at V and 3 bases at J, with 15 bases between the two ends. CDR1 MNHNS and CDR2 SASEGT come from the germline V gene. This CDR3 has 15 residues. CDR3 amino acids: CASSVDPKTDYGYTF. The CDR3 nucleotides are TGTGCCAGCAGTGTCGATCCGAAAACTGACTATGGCTACACCTTC.

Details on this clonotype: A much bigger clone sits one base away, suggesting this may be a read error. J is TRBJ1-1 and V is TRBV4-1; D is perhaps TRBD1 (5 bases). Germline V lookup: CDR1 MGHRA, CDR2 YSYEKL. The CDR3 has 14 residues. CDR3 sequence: CASSWDAGNTESFF. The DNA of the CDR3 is TGCGCCAGCAGCTGGGACGCAGGGAACACTGAATCTTTCTTT.

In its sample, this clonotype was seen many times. The CDR3 DNA is TGCGCCAGCAGCAACCTGGGGGCTCCGGGCTCCTACAATGAGCAGTTCTTC. This codes for CASSNLGAPGSYNEQFF. The chain joins TRBV4-1 to TRBJ2-1; D is possibly TRBD1 (6 bases). Trimming pared 5 bases from V and 0 bases from J, leaving 17 bases between. The germline V gene encodes CDR1 MGHRA and CDR2 YSYEKL. The CDR3 contains 17 residues.

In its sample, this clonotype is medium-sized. The CDR3 region is CASGQEVYNEQFF. The CDR3 bases are TGTGCCAGCGGACAGGAGGTCTACAATGAGCAGTTCTTC. This sequence joins TRBV2 and TRBJ2-1; 7 bases align to TRBD1. From germline, CDR1 is SNHLY and CDR2 FYNNEI. CDR3 length equals 13 residues. V shed 8 bases, J shed 3 bases, and the junction held 4 bases outside the gene matches.